This TCR beta chain was recorded in a study of blood T cell repertoires in COVID-19. Study overall: Spain, Italy and the United States supplied samples that represented acute and convalescent COVID-19. PBMCs, B-cell-depleted T cells, or T cells were the source of the cDNA or gDNA that made up the material.

Here immunoSEQ multiplex PCR was the method, and the copy in TCRdb shows in-frame clones only, minus some. The sample has 60,000 to 75,000 clones; 90% to 95% are singletons. Seattle researchers signed up patients amid active infection and tracked them longitudinally. This receptor was identified in a man aged 35 to 55 with COVID-19, enrolled during active disease. Material for sequencing was peripheral blood.

The CDR3 protein is CASSFLQETQYF. The CDR3 DNA follows: TGTGCCAGCAGTTTCCTACAAGAGACCCAGTACTTC. The chain joins TRBV12-3 or TRBV12-4 to TRBJ2-5; no clear D. The CDR3 spans 12 residues. V shed 3 bases and J shed 2 bases, with 4 bases lying between them.